The sequence of this TCR beta chain was determined in a study of blood T cell repertoires in COVID-19. Study details: The United States, Italy and Spain supplied acute and convalescent COVID-19 samples.

Participants' own reports of clinical history determined their cohort assignment. What the recovered Cohort 3 donors had was two negative PCRs, clearance, or symptom resolution. Per the authors' pipeline: For nucleated cells, counts were estimated from reference gene primer amplification. Libraries were prepared by immunoSEQ multiplex PCR; TCRdb keeps only in-frame clonotypes and omits some of them. V, J and clone size are those of that table, while D and trimming were read from the DNA. The sample shows 360,000 or so clones, less than 90% of them seen only once. Germline CDR1 and CDR2: SGHVS and FQNEAQ. Trimming took 5 bases from V and 6 from J, leaving 10 bases between them. The CDR3 totals 13 residues.

The source of this sequence is a woman in her thirties who had recovered from COVID-19. Material: PBMCs or T cells enriched from blood (not recorded which). V is TRBV7-8 and J is TRBJ2-2; the D gene is possibly TRBD2 (5 bases). The CDR3 nucleotides read TGTGCCAGCAGCCGTATAGCGCCCGGGGAGCTGTTTTTT. It is translated as CASSRIAPGELFF.